The T cell receptor beta chain described here comes from a study of T cell responses to AZD1222 COVID-19 vaccine. Findings of the study overall: Epitopes outside B.1.351 and B.1.1.7 mutated regions reportedly drew nearly half of spike TCRs. Distributed over spike, vaccine-associated CD4 TCRs predominated at 160-218 and 743-854. Donors in the cohort were predominantly white British and more often female, and clonal diversity was possibly underestimated. Repertoire sampling happened only post peak T cell response.

A note on this clone: No antigen is known for it.

Germline trimming cut 3 bases from V and 2 bases from J; bases unmatched to any gene: 4. Per the germline V gene, CDR1 is MDHEN and CDR2 is SYDVKM. The CDR3 contains 16 residues. Generated by immunoSEQ multiplex PCR, the TCRdb table keeps only in-frame clones and is missing some. The sample includes roughly 120,000 clones, 85% to 90% of them seen just once. The sequences come from peripheral blood, collected on day 0 of AZD1222 vaccination. The clonotype originates from an adult in good health. This chain joins TRBV28 and TRBJ1-2; 12 nucleotides match TRBD1. The CDR3 DNA follows: TGTGCCAGCAGTTTTCCCGGGACAGGGGGCAACTATGGCTACACCTTC. It codes for CASSFPGTGGNYGYTF.